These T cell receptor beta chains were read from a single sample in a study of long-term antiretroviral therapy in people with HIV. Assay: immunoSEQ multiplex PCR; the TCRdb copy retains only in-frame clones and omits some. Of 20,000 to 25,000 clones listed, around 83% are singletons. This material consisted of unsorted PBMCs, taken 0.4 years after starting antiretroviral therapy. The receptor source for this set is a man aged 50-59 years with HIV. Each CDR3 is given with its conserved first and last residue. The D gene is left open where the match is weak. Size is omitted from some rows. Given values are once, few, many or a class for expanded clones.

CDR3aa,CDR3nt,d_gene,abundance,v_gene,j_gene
CAARGTGNYEQYF,TGTGCCGCCCGGGGTACAGGGAACTACGAGCAGTACTTC,-,-,TRBV28,TRBJ2-7
CASSPFAYEQYF,TGTGCCAGCAGCCCTTTCGCTTACGAGCAGTACTTC,-,few,TRBV7-9,TRBJ2-7
CASSQTLRDRGYGYTF,TGCGCCAGCAGTCAAACTTTGCGGGACAGGGGCTATGGCTACACCTTC,TRBD1,-,TRBV23-1,TRBJ1-2
CASSPSGSPGRYGYTF,TGTGCCAGCAGTCCATCAGGGTCCCCGGGGAGGTATGGCTACACCTTC,-,-,TRBV27,TRBJ1-2
CASSPRQSPYNEQFF,TGTGCCAGCAGCCCCCGACAGAGCCCCTACAATGAGCAGTTCTTC,-,-,TRBV7-6,TRBJ2-1
CASSSSIGNNNEQFF,TGTGCCAGCAGCTCCTCAATCGGCAACAACAATGAGCAGTTCTTC,-,-,TRBV6-5,TRBJ2-1
CASSLVHVSEQYF,TGTGCCAGCAGCTTAGTCCACGTGAGCGAGCAGTACTTC,-,-,TRBV7-2,TRBJ2-7
CASTKGRGNTIYF,TGTGCCAGCACGAAAGGGAGAGGAAACACCATATATTTT,-,-,TRBV13,TRBJ1-3
CASSASGHSNEKLFF,TGTGCCAGCAGCGCTAGCGGGCACTCTAATGAAAAACTGTTTTTT,-,-,TRBV2,TRBJ1-4
CASSRTGSYEQYF,TGTGCCAGCAGCCGGACAGGGAGTTACGAGCAGTACTTC,TRBD1,-,TRBV7-9,TRBJ2-7
CASAESGGVLDEQFF,TGTGCCAGTGCCGAGAGTGGGGGGGTGTTGGATGAGCAGTTCTTC,TRBD2,few,TRBV9,TRBJ2-1
CASSPWTGAVDQPQHF,TGTGCCAGCAGTCCCTGGACAGGGGCAGTCGATCAGCCCCAGCATTTT,TRBD1,few,TRBV27,TRBJ1-5
CASSLVEGVGAFF,TGTGCCAGCAGTTTGGTGGAGGGGGTAGGAGCTTTCTTT,-,-,TRBV28,TRBJ1-1
CASSPTVVEPQHF,TGTGCCAGCAGTCCGACTGTGGTTGAGCCCCAGCATTTT,-,-,TRBV2,TRBJ1-5
CASRDRVGSSYEQYF,TGTGCCAGTCGGGACAGGGTTGGGTCGTCCTACGAGCAGTACTTC,TRBD1,once,TRBV19,TRBJ2-7
CASSPEGRVGYGYTF,TGTGCCAGCAGCCCCGAAGGCAGGGTTGGTTATGGCTACACCTTC,-,-,TRBV7-6,TRBJ1-2
CASSQEASRNEKLFF,TGCGCCAGCAGCCAAGAGGCCAGTCGTAATGAAAAACTGTTTTTT,-,once,TRBV4-1,TRBJ1-4
CASSLGLAGTGELFF,TGCGCCAGCAGCTTGGGGCTAGCCGGCACCGGGGAGCTGTTTTTT,-,-,TRBV5-1,TRBJ2-2
CASSQQASYEQYF,TGTGCCAGCAGCCAACAGGCCTCCTACGAGCAGTACTTC,-,-,TRBV7-9,TRBJ2-7
CASSEGTGEGPGPQHF,TGTGCCAGCAGTGAAGGTACAGGGGAGGGGCCGGGGCCCCAGCATTTT,TRBD1,once,TRBV2,TRBJ1-5
CASSQDYHPWGYGYTF,TGCGCCAGCAGCCAAGATTACCATCCATGGGGGTATGGCTACACCTTC,-,few,TRBV4-3,TRBJ1-2
CASSPEGGELMNTEAFF,TGTGCCAGCTCCCCGGAGGGAGGGGAGCTAATGAACACTGAAGCTTTCTTT,-,-,TRBV18,TRBJ1-1
CAYYPRGQGFGYGYTF,TGTGCCTACTATCCGAGGGGTCAGGGATTCGGCTATGGCTACACCTTC,-,once,TRBV30,TRBJ1-2
CASSVGGDETQYF,TGTGCCAGCAGCGTAGGGGGGGACGAGACCCAGTACTTC,-,-,TRBV7-3,TRBJ2-5
CASSLGASGAGEQYF,TGTGCCAGCAGCTTAGGGGCTAGCGGGGCAGGCGAGCAGTACTTC,TRBD2,-,TRBV11-2,TRBJ2-7
CASRSTVNTEAFF,TGTGCCAGCAGATCGACAGTGAACACTGAAGCTTTCTTT,-,-,TRBV27,TRBJ1-1
CATSHKGEKSYEQYF,TGTGCCACCAGCCATAAGGGTGAGAAATCCTACGAGCAGTACTTC,-,-,TRBV15,TRBJ2-7
CASSPGDLRNTEAFF,TGTGCCAGCAGCCCGGGGGATCTGCGGAACACTGAAGCTTTCTTT,-,-,TRBV6-5,TRBJ1-1
CAIRGLAGGLNEQFF,TGTGCCATCAGGGGACTAGCGGGGGGGCTAAATGAGCAGTTCTTC,TRBD2,-,TRBV10-3,TRBJ2-1
CASSSGTGFYGYTF,TGTGCCAGCAGCTCCGGGACAGGGTTTTATGGCTACACCTTC,TRBD1,-,TRBV28,TRBJ1-2
CASTDGRLNQPQHF,TGTGCCAGTACTGATGGACGGCTGAATCAGCCCCAGCATTTT,-,-,TRBV19,TRBJ1-5
CASSKMGCGTGELFF,TGTGCCAGCAGCAAAATGGGCTGCGGCACCGGGGAGCTGTTTTTT,-,-,TRBV21-1,TRBJ2-2
CASSPERQGDEKLFF,TGTGCCAGCAGTCCGGAAAGACAGGGGGATGAAAAACTGTTTTTT,TRBD1,-,TRBV7-2,TRBJ1-4
CASSVRDRAPEAFF,TGTGCCAGCAGCGTCCGGGACAGGGCGCCTGAAGCTTTCTTT,TRBD1,-,TRBV9,TRBJ1-1
CASSQGPNTEAFF,TGTGCCAGCTCACAGGGGCCTAACACTGAAGCTTTCTTT,-,-,TRBV18,TRBJ1-1
CASSLRGRQGGQPQHF,TGTGCCAGCAGTTTGAGGGGTCGACAGGGCGGGCAGCCCCAGCATTTT,TRBD1,-,TRBV28,TRBJ1-5
CASRKGPGTEAFF,TGCGCCAGCAGAAAGGGGCCGGGCACTGAAGCTTTCTTT,-,-,TRBV10-1,TRBJ1-1
CASSIGTSGGYEQYF,TGCGCCAGCAGCATCGGGACTAGCGGGGGATACGAGCAGTACTTC,TRBD2,-,TRBV5-1,TRBJ2-7
CASSKVGDPPGQGGGSNQPQHF,TGTGCCAGCAGCAAAGTCGGGGATCCCCCGGGACAGGGCGGCGGAAGCAATCAGCCCCAGCATTTT,-,-,TRBV21-1,TRBJ1-5
CASSSSPNYGYTF,TGTGCCAGTAGTTCCAGTCCTAACTATGGCTACACCTTC,-,-,TRBV19,TRBJ1-2
CASSLRGYEQYF,TGTGCCAGTAGTCTAAGGGGATACGAGCAGTACTTC,-,once,TRBV19,TRBJ2-7
CASSLSETWGGAFF,TGTGCCAGCTCACTTTCAGAGACTTGGGGGGGAGCTTTCTTT,-,-,TRBV18,TRBJ1-1
CASSYGANYGYTF,TGTGCCAGCAGCTATGGAGCTAACTATGGCTACACCTTC,-,-,TRBV7-9,TRBJ1-2
CASRADLRSYGYTF,TGTGCCAGCAGGGCGGACCTCCGAAGCTATGGCTACACCTTC,-,-,TRBV6-5,TRBJ1-2
CASSYQGMAEAFF,TGTGCCAGCAGTTACCAGGGGATGGCTGAAGCTTTCTTT,-,-,TRBV6-5,TRBJ1-1